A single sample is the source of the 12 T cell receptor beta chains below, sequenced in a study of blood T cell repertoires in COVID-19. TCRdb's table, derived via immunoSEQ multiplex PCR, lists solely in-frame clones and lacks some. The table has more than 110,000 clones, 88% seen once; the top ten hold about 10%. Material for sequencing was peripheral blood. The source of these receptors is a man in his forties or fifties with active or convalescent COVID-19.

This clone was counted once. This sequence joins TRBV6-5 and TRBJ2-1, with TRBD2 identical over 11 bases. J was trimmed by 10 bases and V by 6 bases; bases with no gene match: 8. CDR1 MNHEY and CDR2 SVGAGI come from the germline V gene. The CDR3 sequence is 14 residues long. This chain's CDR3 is CASRRASGRNEQFF. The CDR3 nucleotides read TGTGCCAGCAGGAGGGCTAGCGGGAGGAACGAGCAGTTCTTC.

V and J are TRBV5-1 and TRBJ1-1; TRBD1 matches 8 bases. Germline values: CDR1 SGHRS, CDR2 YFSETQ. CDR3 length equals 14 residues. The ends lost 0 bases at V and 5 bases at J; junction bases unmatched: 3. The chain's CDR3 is CASSLAGGRTEAFF. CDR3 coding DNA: TGCGCCAGCAGCTTGGCAGGGGGCCGAACTGAAGCTTTCTTT. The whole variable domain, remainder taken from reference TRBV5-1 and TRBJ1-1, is KAGVTQTPRYLIKTRGQQVTLSCSPISGHRSVSWYQQTPGQGLQFLFEYFSETQRNKGNFPGRFSGRQFSNSRSEMNVSTLELGDSALYLCASSLAGGRTEAFFGQGTRLTVV.

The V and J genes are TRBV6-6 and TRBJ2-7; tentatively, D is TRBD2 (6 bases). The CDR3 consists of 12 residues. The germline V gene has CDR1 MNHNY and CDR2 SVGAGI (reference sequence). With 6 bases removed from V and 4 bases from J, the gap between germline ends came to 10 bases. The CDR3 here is CASSRDWYEQYF. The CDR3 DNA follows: TGTGCCAGCAGCAGGGACTGGTACGAGCAGTACTTC.

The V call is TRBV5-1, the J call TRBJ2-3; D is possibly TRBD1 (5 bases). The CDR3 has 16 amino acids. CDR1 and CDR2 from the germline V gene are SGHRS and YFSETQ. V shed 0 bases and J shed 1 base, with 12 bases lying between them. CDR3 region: CASSLGVGDGTDTQYF. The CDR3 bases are TGCGCCAGCAGCTTGGGGGTAGGGGATGGCACAGATACGCAGTATTTT.

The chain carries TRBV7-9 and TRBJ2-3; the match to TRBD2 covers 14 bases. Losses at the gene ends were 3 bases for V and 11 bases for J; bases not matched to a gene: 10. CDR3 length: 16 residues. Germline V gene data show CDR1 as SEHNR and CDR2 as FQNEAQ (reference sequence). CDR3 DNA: TGTGCCAGCAGCTTTTCCGGGACTAGCGGGAGTGTGGAGCAGTATTTT. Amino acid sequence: CASSFSGTSGSVEQYF.

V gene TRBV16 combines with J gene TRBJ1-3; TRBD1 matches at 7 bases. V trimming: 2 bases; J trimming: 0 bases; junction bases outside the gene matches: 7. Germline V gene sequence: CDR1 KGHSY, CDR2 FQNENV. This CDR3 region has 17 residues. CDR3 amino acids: CASSQMGQPSSGNTIYF. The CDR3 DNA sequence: TGTGCCAGCAGCCAAATGGGACAGCCGAGCTCTGGAAACACCATATATTTT.

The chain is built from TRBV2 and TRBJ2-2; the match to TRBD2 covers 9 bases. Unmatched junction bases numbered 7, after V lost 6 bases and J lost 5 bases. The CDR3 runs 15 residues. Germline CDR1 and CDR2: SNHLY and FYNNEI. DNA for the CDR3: TGTGCCAGCAGGCTTAGCGGGAGTACAACCGGGGAGCTGTTTTTT. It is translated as CASRLSGSTTGELFF.

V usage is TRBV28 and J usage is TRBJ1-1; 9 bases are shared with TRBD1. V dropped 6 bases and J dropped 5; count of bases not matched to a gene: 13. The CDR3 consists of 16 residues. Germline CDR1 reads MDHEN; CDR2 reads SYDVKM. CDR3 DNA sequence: TGTGCCAGCAGGGGAAACCGACAGGGGGGTGAGACTGAAGCTTTCTTT. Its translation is CASRGNRQGGETEAFF.

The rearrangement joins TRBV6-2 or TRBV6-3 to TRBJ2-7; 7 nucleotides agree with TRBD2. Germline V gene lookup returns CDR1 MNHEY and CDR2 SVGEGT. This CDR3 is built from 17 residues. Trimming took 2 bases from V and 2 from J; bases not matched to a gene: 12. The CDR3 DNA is TGTGCCAGCAGTTACGGGCTCGGCGGGAGCACGACCTACGAGCAGTACTTC. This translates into CASSYGLGGSTTYEQYF.

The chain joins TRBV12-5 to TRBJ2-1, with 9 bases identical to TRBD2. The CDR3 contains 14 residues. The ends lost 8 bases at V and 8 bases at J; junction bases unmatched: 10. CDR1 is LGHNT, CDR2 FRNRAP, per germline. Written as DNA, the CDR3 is TGTGCTAGTCAGAGGGCGGGAGGGGTCCATGAGCAGTTCTTC. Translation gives CASQRAGGVHEQFF. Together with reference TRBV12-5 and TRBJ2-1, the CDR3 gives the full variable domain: DARVTQTPRHKVTEMGQEVTMRCQPILGHNTVFWYRQTMMQGLELLAYFRNRAPLDDSGMPKDRFSAEMPDATLATLKIQPSEPRDSAVYFCASQRAGGVHEQFFGPGTRLTVL.

CDR3 bases: TGTGCCAGCAGCCAAGACCGGTACAATGAGCAGTTCTTC. It translates to CASSQDRYNEQFF. The V call is TRBV3-1 (or the pseudogene TRBV3-2), the J call TRBJ2-1; no definite D call. The CDR3 spans 13 residues. Germline V gives CDR1 LGHDT, CDR2 YNNKEL (reference sequence). The germline V and J ends were trimmed by 0 bases and 4 bases, with 4 bases remaining between them.

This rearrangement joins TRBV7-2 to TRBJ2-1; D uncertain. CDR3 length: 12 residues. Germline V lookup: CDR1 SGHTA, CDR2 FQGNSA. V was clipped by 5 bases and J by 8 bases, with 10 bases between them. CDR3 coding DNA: TGTGCCAGCAGCCCCGACTTATATGAGCAGTTCTTC. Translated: CASSPDLYEQFF.